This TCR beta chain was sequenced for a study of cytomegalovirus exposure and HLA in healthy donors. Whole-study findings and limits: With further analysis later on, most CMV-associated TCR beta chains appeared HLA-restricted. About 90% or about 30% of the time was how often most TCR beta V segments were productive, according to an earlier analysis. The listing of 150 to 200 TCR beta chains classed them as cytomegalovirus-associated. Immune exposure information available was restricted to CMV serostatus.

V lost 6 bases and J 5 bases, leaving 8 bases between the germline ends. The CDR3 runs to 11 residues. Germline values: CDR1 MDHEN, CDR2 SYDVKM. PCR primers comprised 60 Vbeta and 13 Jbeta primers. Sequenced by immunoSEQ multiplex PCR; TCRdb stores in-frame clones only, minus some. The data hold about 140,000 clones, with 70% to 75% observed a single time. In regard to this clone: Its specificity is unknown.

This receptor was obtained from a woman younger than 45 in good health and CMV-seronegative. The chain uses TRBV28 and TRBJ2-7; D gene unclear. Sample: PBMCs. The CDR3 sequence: CASRHRDEQYF. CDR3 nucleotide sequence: TGTGCCAGCAGGCATAGAGACGAGCAGTACTTC.